The clone carrying this TCR beta chain was seen at least ten times. What it binds is unknown. TCR beta CDR3 amplification from genomic DNA was performed by two-round multiplex PCR. Gene-specific TRBV and TRBJ primers were used in PCR round one. It was universal primers that the second PCR round used. A single record per CDR3 protein comes from TCRdb applying MiXCR to the multiplex PCR reads. In the table there are about 59,000 distinct CDR3 sequences, about 26% of which are singletons. The sample originates from a study of prognosis after radiotherapy for stage I lung cancer. Study summary: Radiotherapy was SBRT in 3 to 5 fractions with a biologically effective dose of at least 100 Gy.

Regarding the study as a whole: Frequencies of TRBV and TRBJ gene use reportedly varied by whether patients had metastases.

This receptor was obtained from a donor aged 50 or older with non-small cell lung cancer. The sample consisted of PBMCs, taken before or after stereotactic body radiation therapy (not recorded which).

The CDR3 DNA reads TGTGCCAGCAGTCCACAGGGGGCTTTGACTGAAGCTTTCTTT. This translates into CASSPQGALTEAFF. The chain couples TRBV9 to TRBJ1-1, with 9 bases matching TRBD1. CDR1 and CDR2 from the germline V gene are SGDLS and YYNGEE. CDR3 length equals 14 residues. Trimming took 5 bases from V and 5 from J; bases not matched to a gene: 7.